Below are 2 T cell receptor beta chains sequenced from a single sample in a study of shared clonotypes between healthy human individuals. This table comes from immunoSEQ multiplex PCR, and its TCRdb copy is limited to in-frame clones, with some not included. The sample yields about a million clones, approximately 77% seen once. Specimen: memory CD4+ T cells from PBMCs. The subset: CD45RA-negative fraction. The receptor set was obtained from a man between 18 and 35 years old in good health. Some clones in this sample may be carry-over from other donors' samples.

The gene calls are TRBV28 and TRBJ2-1, with 11 bases identical to TRBD2. Per germline, CDR1 MDHEN and CDR2 SYDVKM. V trimming: 3 bases; J trimming: 5 bases; junction bases outside the gene matches: 3. The CDR3 covers 15 residues. CDR3 loop: CASSFMGLADNEQFF. The CDR3 coding sequence is TGTGCCAGCAGTTTTATGGGACTAGCGGACAATGAGCAGTTCTTC.

The gene calls are TRBV5-6 and TRBJ1-6; D may be TRBD1 (6 bases). Germline lookup yields CDR1 SGHDT and CDR2 YYEEEE. This CDR3 has 15 residues. With 1 base removed from V and 8 bases from J, the gap between germline ends came to 13 bases. CDR3: CASSLLGRGHSPLHF. DNA of the CDR3: TGTGCCAGCAGCTTGTTGGGCAGGGGACATTCACCCCTCCACTTT. The variable domain in full, with the rest retrieved from reference TRBV5-6 and TRBJ1-6, is DAGVTQSPTHLIKTRGQQVTLRCSPKSGHDTVSWYQQALGQGPQFIFQYYEEEERQRGNFPDRFSGHQFPNYSSELNVNALLLGDSALYLCASSLLGRGHSPLHFGNGTRLTVT.